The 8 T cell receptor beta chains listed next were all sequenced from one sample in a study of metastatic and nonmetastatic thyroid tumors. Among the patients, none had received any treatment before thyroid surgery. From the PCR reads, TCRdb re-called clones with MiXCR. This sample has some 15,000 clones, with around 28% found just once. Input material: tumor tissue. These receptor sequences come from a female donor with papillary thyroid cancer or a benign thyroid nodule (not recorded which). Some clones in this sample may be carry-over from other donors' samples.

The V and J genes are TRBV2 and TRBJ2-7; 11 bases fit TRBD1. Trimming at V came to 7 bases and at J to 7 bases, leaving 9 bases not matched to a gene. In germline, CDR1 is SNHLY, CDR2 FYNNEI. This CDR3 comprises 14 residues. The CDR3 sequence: CASTEDRGLGEQYF. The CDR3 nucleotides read TGTGCCAGCACCGAGGACAGGGGGCTGGGAGAGCAGTACTTC.

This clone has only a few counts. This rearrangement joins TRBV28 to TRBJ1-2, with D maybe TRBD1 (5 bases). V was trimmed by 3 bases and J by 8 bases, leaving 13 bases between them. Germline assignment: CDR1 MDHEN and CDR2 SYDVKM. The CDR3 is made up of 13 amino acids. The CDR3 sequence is CASSFLGGGGYTF. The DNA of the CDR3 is TGTGCCAGCAGTTTTTTGGGGGGAGGGGGCTACACCTTC.

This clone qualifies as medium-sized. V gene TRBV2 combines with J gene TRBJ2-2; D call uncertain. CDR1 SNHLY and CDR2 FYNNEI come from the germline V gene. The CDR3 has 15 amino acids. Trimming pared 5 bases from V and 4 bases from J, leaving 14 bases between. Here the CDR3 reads CASSPGKVFTGELFF. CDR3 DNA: TGTGCCAGCAGTCCAGGAAAGGTATTCACCGGGGAGCTGTTTTTT. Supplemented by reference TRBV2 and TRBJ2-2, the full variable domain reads EPEVTQTPSHQVTQMGQEVILRCVPISNHLYFYWYRQILGQKVEFLVSFYNNEISEKSEIFDDQFSVERPDGSNFTLKIRSTKLEDSAMYFCASSPGKVFTGELFFGEGSRLTVL.

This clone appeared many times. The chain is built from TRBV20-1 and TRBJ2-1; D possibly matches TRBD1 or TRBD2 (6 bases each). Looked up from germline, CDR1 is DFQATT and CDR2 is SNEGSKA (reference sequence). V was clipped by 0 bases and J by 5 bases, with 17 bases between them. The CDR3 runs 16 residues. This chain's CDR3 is CSARDRRGARNNEQFF. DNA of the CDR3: TGCAGTGCTAGAGATCGTAGGGGGGCGAGAAACAATGAGCAGTTCTTC.

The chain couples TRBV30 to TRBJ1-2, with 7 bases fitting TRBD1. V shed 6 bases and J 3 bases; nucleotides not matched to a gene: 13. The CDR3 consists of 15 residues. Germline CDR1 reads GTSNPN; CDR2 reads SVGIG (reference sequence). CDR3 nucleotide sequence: TGTGCCTGCGCTCCCCAGGGGGTGATCGACTATGGCTACACCTTC. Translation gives CACAPQGVIDYGYTF.

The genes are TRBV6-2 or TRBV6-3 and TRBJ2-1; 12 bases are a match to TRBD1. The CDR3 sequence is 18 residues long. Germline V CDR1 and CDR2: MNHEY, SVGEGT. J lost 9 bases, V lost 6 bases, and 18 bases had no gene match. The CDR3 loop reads CASRGQGASIPVLGEQFF. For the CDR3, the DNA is TGTGCCAGCAGGGGACAGGGGGCATCTATACCTGTTTTGGGTGAGCAGTTCTTC.

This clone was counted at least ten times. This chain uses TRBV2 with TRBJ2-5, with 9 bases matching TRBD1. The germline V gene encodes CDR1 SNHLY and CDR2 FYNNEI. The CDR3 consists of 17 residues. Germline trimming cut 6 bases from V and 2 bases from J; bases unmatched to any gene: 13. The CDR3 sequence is CASRASIWTGVQETQYF. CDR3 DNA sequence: TGTGCCAGCAGGGCCTCTATTTGGACAGGGGTACAAGAGACCCAGTACTTC.

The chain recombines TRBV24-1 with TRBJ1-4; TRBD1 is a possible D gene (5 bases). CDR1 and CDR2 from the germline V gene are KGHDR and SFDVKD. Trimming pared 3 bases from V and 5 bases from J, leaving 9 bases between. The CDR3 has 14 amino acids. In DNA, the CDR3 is TGTGCCACCAGTGATAACCAGGGAAATGAAAAACTGTTTTTT. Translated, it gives CATSDNQGNEKLFF.